This is a list of T cell receptor beta chains from one sample in a study of blood T cells in healthy people across ages. TCRdb fed the 5' RACE reads into MiXCR, producing one record per CDR3 protein. Of over 1,500,000 distinct CDR3 sequences listed, around half are singletons. The specimen was blood. These receptors all come from a woman in her thirties or forties in good health. Each CDR3 is given without its conserved first and last residue.

TRBV5-1	TRBJ2-7	ASSLGPEQY
TRBV6-1	TRBJ2-1	ASLFRGLNNEQF
TRBV20-1	TRBJ1-6	SARSPGRGGAYNSPLH
TRBV9	TRBJ2-1	ASSVDSGTYNEQF
TRBV18	TRBJ1-2	ASSPKEGGSGYT
TRBV7-2	TRBJ2-7	ASSLGQREQY
TRBV24-1	TRBJ1-1	ATSRGPMNTEAF
TRBV6-2/TRBV6-3	TRBJ1-1	ASSYQSSLNTEAF
TRBV20-1	TRBJ2-3	SARDPSGGSTDTQY
TRBV4-3	TRBJ2-3	ASSQVARGLGGTDTQY
TRBV7-2	TRBJ2-1	ASSHTSGRTFYNEQF
TRBV7-9	TRBJ2-7	ASSFSPAGSRYEQY
TRBV6-5	TRBJ2-1	ASSSPRDISSYNEQF
TRBV5-4	TRBJ2-3	ASSAGQGRAGSDTQY
TRBV5-1	TRBJ1-2	ASQPGRTNNYGYT
TRBV7-2	TRBJ2-5	ASTPRGTKGRTQY
TRBV4-1	TRBJ1-4	ASSRLPATNEKLF
TRBV7-9	TRBJ2-5	ASSFPTAEQY
TRBV10-3	TRBJ2-5	AISEGTSGGLETQY
TRBV7-2	TRBJ2-5	ASSFTVTGGLETQY
TRBV4-3	TRBJ1-2	ASSQDAGTNYGYT
TRBV6-2/TRBV6-3	TRBJ2-7	ASSYKASGEQY
TRBV5-1	TRBJ1-6	ASSLQGSNSPLH
TRBV29-1	TRBJ1-2	SVQDRGNYGYT
TRBV20-1	TRBJ2-3	SATTGGTDTQY
TRBV27	TRBJ2-5	ASSLFEAGETHY
TRBV7-2	TRBJ1-5	ASSSEGTINQPQH
TRBV6-5	TRBJ2-3	ASRLAGGDTQY
TRBV6-6	TRBJ2-1	ASSSQWSSYNEQF
TRBV12-5	TRBJ1-1	ARGRGGEAF
TRBV7-2	TRBJ2-3	ASSLGRLEADTQY
TRBV5-6	TRBJ1-2	ASSLGQVFYGYT
TRBV9	TRBJ1-2	ASSVGQGRYT
TRBV20-1	TRBJ1-3	SANQGGSGNTIY
TRBV29-1	TRBJ2-1	SVEGRQGGGEQF
TRBV6-5	TRBJ2-7	ASSDRRGEQY
TRBV28	TRBJ2-3	ASSFDGVTTDTQY
TRBV7-2	TRBJ2-3	ASSRTSGGAEDTQY
TRBV4-2	TRBJ1-2	ASSQQVRLSGGYT
TRBV6-5	TRBJ2-7	ASSYEQGSYEQY
TRBV7-9	TRBJ1-2	ASSLRQGVSYGYT
TRBV13	TRBJ2-5	ASSFGGAGETQY
TRBV7-2	TRBJ2-5	ASSDDFDQETQY
TRBV10-1	TRBJ2-3	ASSRLAVLDTQY
TRBV5-1	TRBJ2-1	ASVLLGGSYNEQF
TRBV28	TRBJ2-3	ASSILGNTQY
TRBV6-6	TRBJ2-1	AGQGGQGGNEQF
TRBV11-2	TRBJ1-2	ASSLEWDQRGYT
TRBV12-5	TRBJ2-7	ASGFGPPQQY
TRBV20-1	TRBJ2-7	SAHQAADSSYEQY
TRBV4-1	TRBJ1-1	ASSHQGIAEAF
TRBV15	TRBJ2-7	ATSRAGTGSYEQY
TRBV7-2	.	ASMGAGHKGETQY
TRBV24-1	TRBJ2-2	ATSDPARAVYTGELF
TRBV25-1	TRBJ1-2	ASGSTGSHT
TRBV20-1	TRBJ2-7	RALGQGYEQY
TRBV29-1	TRBJ1-1	SVHYNGAF
TRBV28	TRBJ2-6	ASRGGGSGANVLT
TRBV6-5	TRBJ1-6	ASSYSIFRKTSYNSPLH
TRBV28	TRBJ2-6	ASSFTGSAGANVLT